These T cell receptor beta chains were read from a single sample in a study of cytomegalovirus exposure and HLA in healthy donors. This table comes from immunoSEQ multiplex PCR, and its TCRdb copy is limited to in-frame clones, with some not included. The sample table includes about 54,000 clones. The specimen was PBMCs. The source is a woman aged 40 to 49 in good health and CMV-seronegative. The CDR3 runs from the conserved cysteine through the conserved F or W.

v_call: TRBV18
cdr3_aa: CASSPPYGGHPSNTGELFF

v_call: TRBV13
cdr3_aa: CASSLGGDNSPLHF

v_call: TRBV7-8
cdr3_aa: CASRRGLAGTYNEQFF

v_call: TRBV7-2
cdr3_aa: CASSGRGQPQHF

v_call: TRBV5-1
cdr3_aa: CASSSTTGAIETQYF

v_call: TRBV19
cdr3_aa: CASSIDMDRGLYGYTF

v_call: TRBV5-1
cdr3_aa: CASSLGGGSQETQYF

v_call: TRBV27
cdr3_aa: CASSLLGTGTTEAFF

v_call: TRBV12-5
cdr3_aa: CASGLSSAYEQYF

v_call: TRBV7-6
cdr3_aa: CASSPVDRVETQYF

v_call: TRBV5-1
cdr3_aa: CASSEAAGGPGNTQYF

v_call: TRBV2
cdr3_aa: CASSGTGGATGYGYTF

v_call: TRBV6-5
cdr3_aa: CASSYSRFGEQYF

v_call: TRBV18
cdr3_aa: CASSPPADTRWGGGYTF

v_call: TRBV4-1
cdr3_aa: CASSQADFGTEAFF

v_call: TRBV19
cdr3_aa: CASSIGGSGSYEQYF

v_call: TRBV27
cdr3_aa: CASSFAGPHDNEQFF

v_call: TRBV28
cdr3_aa: CASSLGGGGVKTQYF

v_call: TRBV5-1
cdr3_aa: CASTPLEGGTDTQYF

v_call: TRBV7-2
cdr3_aa: CASRYGQRAEAFF

v_call: TRBV10-3
cdr3_aa: CAIGLREGDSPLHF

v_call: TRBV4-2
cdr3_aa: CASSQLYSGTSGRTDTQYF

v_call: TRBV30
cdr3_aa: CAWTKGAGLEQYF

v_call: TRBV4-1
cdr3_aa: CASSHPGLAEETQYF

v_call: TRBV19
cdr3_aa: CASSIGPGYQPQHF

v_call: TRBV11-2
cdr3_aa: CASSSVTSGYEQYF

v_call: TRBV5-1
cdr3_aa: CASSLAAVAGTDTQYF

v_call: TRBV19
cdr3_aa: CASSEGDGRRYTEAFF

v_call: TRBV7-9
cdr3_aa: CASSRDRGNYQETQYF

v_call: TRBV2
cdr3_aa: CASSVQGQNNSPLHF

v_call: TRBV19
cdr3_aa: CASSSRDRERGGYTF

v_call: TRBV27
cdr3_aa: CAIPDLRGNQPQHF

v_call: TRBV30
cdr3_aa: CAWRYGGYTF

v_call: TRBV6-6
cdr3_aa: CASRQGSNYGYTF